This is a list of T cell receptor beta chains from one sample in a study of CD8 T cells in Susac syndrome. TCRdb reprocessed the immunoSEQ multiplex PCR reads with MiXCR, giving one entry per CDR3 protein. The data contain 300,000 to 350,000 distinct CDR3 sequences, roughly nine tenths of them singletons. The sequenced sample was CD4+ T cells from PBMCs. The receptor set was obtained from a human donor with multiple sclerosis. CDR3s include the opening cysteine and the closing phenylalanine or tryptophan. The D gene is left open where the match is weak. Expanded clones get a size class; other rows say once, few or many, or leave the size out.

j_gene	abundance	d_gene	v_gene	CDR3nt	CDR3aa
TRBJ2-2	.	TRBD1	TRBV18	TGTGCCAGCTCACCCGGGACAGGGGACACCGGGGAGCTGTTTTTT	CASSPGTGDTGELFF
TRBJ2-3	.	TRBD2	TRBV6-2/TRBV6-3	TGTGCCAGCAGTCCAGGACTAGCGTCGAATACGCAGTATTTT	CASSPGLASNTQYF
TRBJ2-3	.	.	TRBV7-7	TGTGCTAGCAGCCCCAACCCAGGTGGCACAGATACGCAGTATTTT	CASSPNPGGTDTQYF
TRBJ1-6	.	.	TRBV12-3/TRBV12-4	TGTGCCAGCAGTTTAAGGGGATCCTATAATTCACCCCTCCACTTT	CASSLRGSYNSPLHF
TRBJ2-1	.	.	TRBV7-9	TGTGCCAGCAGCCCCGAGGGTGCGGTTGGGAAAAATGAGCAGTTCTTC	CASSPEGAVGKNEQFF
TRBJ2-1	.	.	TRBV6-2/TRBV6-3	TGTGCCAGCACCCCCCGGGGGACCTACTCCTACAATGAGCAGTTCTTC	CASTPRGTYSYNEQFF
TRBJ1-5	few	.	TRBV20-1	TGCAGTGCTAGAGATAGTGGGGCAGCGCGTGATCAGCCCCAGCATTTT	CSARDSGAARDQPQHF
TRBJ1-2	.	.	TRBV4-1	TGCGCCAGCAGCCAAGATCGAGACTATGGCTACACCTTC	CASSQDRDYGYTF
TRBJ2-2	.	TRBD1	TRBV19	TGTGCCAGTGGGATTGTGACAGGGGGCACCGGGGAGCTGTTTTTT	CASGIVTGGTGELFF
TRBJ1-1	.	.	TRBV4-2	TGTGCCAGCAGCCCCACCAGGGTTGGCGGCACTGAAGCTTTCTTT	CASSPTRVGGTEAFF
TRBJ1-5	.	.	TRBV7-9	TGTGCCAGCAGCTTTACGGGGGAAGGGAATCAGCCCCAGCATTTT	CASSFTGEGNQPQHF